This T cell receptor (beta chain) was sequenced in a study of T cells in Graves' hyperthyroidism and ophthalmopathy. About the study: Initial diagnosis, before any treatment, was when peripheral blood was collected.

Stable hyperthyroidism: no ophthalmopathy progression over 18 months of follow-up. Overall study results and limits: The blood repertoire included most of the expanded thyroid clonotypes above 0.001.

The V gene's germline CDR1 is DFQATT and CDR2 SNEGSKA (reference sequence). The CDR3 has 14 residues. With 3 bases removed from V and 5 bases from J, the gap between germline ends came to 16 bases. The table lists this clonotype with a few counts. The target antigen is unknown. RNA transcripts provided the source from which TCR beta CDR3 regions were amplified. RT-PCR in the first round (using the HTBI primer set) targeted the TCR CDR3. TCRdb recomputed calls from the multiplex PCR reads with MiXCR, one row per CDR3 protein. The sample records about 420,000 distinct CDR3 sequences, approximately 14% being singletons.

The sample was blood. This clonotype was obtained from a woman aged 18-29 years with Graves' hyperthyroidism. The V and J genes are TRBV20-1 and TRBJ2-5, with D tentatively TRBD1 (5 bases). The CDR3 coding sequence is TGCAGTGCTAGTAACAGGCCCGCAAGGGAGACCCAGTACTTC. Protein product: CSASNRPARETQYF.